This record concerns one T cell receptor beta chain sequence. cDNA came from roughly 0.47 to 1 ug RNA primed by random hexamers. It was immunoSEQ multiplex PCR that amplified TCR beta CDR3 across 54 Vbeta and 13 Jbeta. TCRdb ran MiXCR on the immunoSEQ multiplex PCR reads and lists one entry per CDR3 protein. The sample consists of some 150,000 distinct CDR3 sequences, 94% of them appearing once. This entry is derived from a study of CD8 T cells in Susac syndrome. Sequencing of TCR beta was undertaken in CD8+ and CD4+ T cells derived from blood. This CDR3 is built from 16 residues. CDR1 SQVTM and CDR2 ANQGSEA come from the germline V gene. V lost 3 bases to trimming and J lost 1 base; unmatched junction nucleotides: 9.

This chain connects TRBV29-1 to TRBJ2-5; 9 bases fit TRBD2. The sequence was obtained from a human donor in good health. The sequenced sample consisted of CD8+ T cells from PBMCs. CDR3: CSVETSGYHPQETQYF. CDR3 nucleotides: TGCAGCGTTGAGACTAGCGGATACCATCCCCAAGAGACCCAGTACTTC. Combining the CDR3 with reference TRBV29-1 and TRBJ2-5 gives the whole variable domain SAVISQKPSRDICQRGTSLTIQCQVDSQVTMMFWYRQQPGQSLTLIATANQGSEATYESGFVIDKFPISRPNLTFSTLTVSNMSPEDSSIYLCSVETSGYHPQETQYFGPGTRLLVL.